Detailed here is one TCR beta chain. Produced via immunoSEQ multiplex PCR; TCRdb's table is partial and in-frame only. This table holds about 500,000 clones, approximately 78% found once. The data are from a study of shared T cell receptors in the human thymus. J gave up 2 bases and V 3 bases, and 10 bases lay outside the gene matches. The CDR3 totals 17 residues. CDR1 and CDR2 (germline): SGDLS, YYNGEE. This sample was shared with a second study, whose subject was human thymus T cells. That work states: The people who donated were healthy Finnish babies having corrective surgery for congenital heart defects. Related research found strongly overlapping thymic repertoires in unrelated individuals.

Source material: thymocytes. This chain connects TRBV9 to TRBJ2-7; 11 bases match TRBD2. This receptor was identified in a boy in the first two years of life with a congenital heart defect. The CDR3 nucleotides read TGTGCCAGCAGCGAGGGCCTAGCGGGAGGCGGGCCCTACGAGCAGTACTTC. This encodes CASSEGLAGGGPYEQYF. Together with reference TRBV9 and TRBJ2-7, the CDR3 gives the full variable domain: DSGVTQTPKHLITATGQRVTLRCSPRSGDLSVYWYQQSLDQGLQFLIQYYNGEERAKGNILERFSAQQFPDLHSELNLSSLELGDSALYFCASSEGLAGGGPYEQYFGPGTRLTVT.